This T cell receptor beta chain was obtained from a study of memory CD4+ T cells and cytomegalovirus serostatus. Study findings and constraints: CD4+ memory repertoires contained about 40% of the 164 reported CMV TCRbeta sequences. The CMV-associated TCR signature appears largely within the CD4+ memory repertoire.

In the original processing: After removing out-of-frame reads, 2 million to 2.5 million distinct TCRbeta sequences remained. Method: immunoSEQ multiplex PCR; TCRdb's copy keeps in-frame clones and lacks some. The V and J calls and clone size were taken over from that table, and D and trimming were inferred from the DNA. This sample yields 61,000 or so clones, of which around 82% are seen a single time; approximately 0.5% belongs to the top ten. The sort gate was single viable CD3+CD4+CD8-CD45RO+ cells for memory CD4+ T cells. CMV serostatus came from serum IgG against pp150, pp28, p38, p52. Notes on this clone: Its antigen remains unidentified.

Sequencing was carried out using memory CD4+ T cells from blood. The TCR originated in an adult in good health and CMV-seronegative. Some clones in this sample may be carry-over from other donors' samples.

The CDR3 sequence is CASSIPNLENTEAFF. As DNA, the CDR3 is TGTGCCAGTAGTATTCCCAACTTAGAGAACACTGAAGCTTTCTTT. The chain employs TRBV19 and TRBJ1-1; no reliable D call. V gave up 3 bases and J gave up 1 base, with 12 bases separating them. Per germline, CDR1 LNHDA and CDR2 SQIVND (reference sequence). The CDR3 is made up of 15 amino acids.